These 25 T cell receptor beta chains originate from one sample sequenced in a study of tumor-infiltrating lymphocytes in primary liver carcinoma. Both RNA and DNA were isolated together from about 21-30 mg of bulk tissue that had not been sorted. Using a constant-region primer together with ProtoScript II reverse transcriptase, TCR beta cDNA was made from roughly 500 ng of total RNA. Slightly modified ARM-PCR served as the procedure for the TCR beta libraries. These libraries came from three rounds of nested multiplex PCR. Two initial PCR rounds of approximately 10 cycles each paired TRBV1-TRBV30 forward primers with a C-beta reverse primer. TCRdb recomputed calls from the multiplex PCR reads with MiXCR, one row per CDR3 protein. The profile shows some 20,000 distinct CDR3 sequences, roughly three quarters of them singletons. The sequenced sample consisted of liver tumor tissue from sampling region 4. Subset: tumor region T4, right-lateral pole. The receptors stem from a woman aged 25-40 years with primary liver carcinoma and hepatitis B virus infection.

The count of this clonotype is one. DNA of the CDR3: TGTGCCAGCCCATTCCACGACTATGGCTACACCTTC. Protein product: CASPFHDYGYTF. This chain links TRBV5-4 with TRBJ1-2, with D hard to call. V lost 7 bases, J lost 3 bases, and 10 bases lay in between. The CDR3 covers 12 residues. Germline values: CDR1 SGHNT, CDR2 YYREEE (reference sequence).

Comments on this clonotype: Since a much larger clone is just one base distant, this may be a read error. The gene calls are TRBV4-3 and TRBJ1-4; D gene unclear. The CDR3 totals 17 residues. Trimming took 0 bases from V and 5 from J, leaving 16 bases between them. Germline V CDR1 and CDR2: LGHNA, YSLEER. CDR3 DNA: TGCGCCAGCAGCCAAGATCGTATTATCGGATGGAATGAAAAACTGTTTTTT. It encodes CASSQDRIIGWNEKLFF.

A word on this clonotype: One end of the junction does not line up with germline, which may come from a read error. This chain links TRBV6-5 with TRBJ2-5; TRBD1 matches 7 bases. This CDR3 is 13 amino acids long. Germline values: CDR1 MNHEY, CDR2 SVGAGI. The CDR3 sequence: CASSTDRVLTRYF. In DNA, the CDR3 is TGTGCCAGCAGTACCGACAGGGTTCTGACCCGGTACTTC.

V is TRBV7-8 and J is TRBJ1-5; D is ambiguous. This CDR3 is built from 15 residues. Germline CDR1 and CDR2: SGHVS and FQNEAQ. V shed 5 bases and J shed 6 bases, with 17 bases lying between them. The CDR3 loop is CASSPTGLVGQPQHF. The CDR3 nucleotides are TGTGCCAGCAGCCCTACGGGCCTGGTCGGTCAGCCCCAGCATTTT.

The CDR3 nucleotides read TGTGCCAGCAGACTACAGGGACAGTTCAAAGCTACGCAGTATTTT. It encodes CASRLQGQFKATQYF. The chain recombines TRBV11-2 with TRBJ2-3; 7 bases are shared with TRBD1. Per germline, CDR1 SGHAT and CDR2 FQNNGV. This CDR3 spans 15 amino acids. V lost 6 bases and J lost 8; bases outside the gene matches: 14.

This clonotype is medium-sized by share. The rearrangement uses TRBV4-2 and TRBJ1-2, with D hard to call. V lost 0 bases, J lost 4 bases, and 12 bases lay in between. Germline V gives CDR1 LGHNA, CDR2 YNFKEQ. CDR3 length: 15 amino acids. The CDR3 is CASSQDRGVAYGYTF. CDR3 nucleotides: TGTGCCAGCAGCCAAGATCGTGGGGTAGCCTATGGCTACACCTTC.

For this clonotype: The conserved phenylalanine or tryptophan is not found at the CDR3 terminus, so this likely reflects a read error. The chain links TRBV11-1 to TRBJ2-7, with no clear D. This CDR3 has 13 amino acids. Looked up from germline, CDR1 is SGHAT and CDR2 is FQDESV (reference sequence). V dropped 2 bases and J dropped 7 bases, with 12 bases sitting between them. The CDR3 sequence is CASSLRYLREQYR. The CDR3 DNA follows: TGTGCCAGCAGCTTACGATACCTCCGTGAGCAGTACCGC.

A few counts support this clonotype. The chain is built from TRBV29-1 and TRBJ1-1; 9 bases line up with TRBD1. This CDR3 is built from 12 residues. Germline CDR1 and CDR2: SQVTM and ANQGSEA. CDR3 sequence reads: CSVGTGSTEAFF. CDR3 sequence (DNA): TGCAGTGTCGGGACAGGGAGCACCGAAGCTTTCTTT.

The sample holds a few counts of this clonotype. Germline and junction disagree at one end, which may indicate a read error. This chain connects TRBV29-1 to TRBJ2-3; D not certain. Germline values: CDR1 SQVTM, CDR2 ANQGSEA. The length of the CDR3 is 12 residues. The CDR3 loop is CSVGVDTDTQCF. The DNA for the CDR3 is TGCAGCGTTGGCGTAGACACAGATACGCAGTGTTTT.

On this clonotype: One end of the junction is discordant with germline, which a read error may explain. The chain carries TRBV11-2 and TRBJ2-5; no clear D gene. There are 12 residues in the CDR3. Germline loops: CDR1 SGHAT, CDR2 FQNNGV. The CDR3 bases are TGTGCCAGTAGCCTAGGGTTAGAGACCCACTACTTC. It is translated as CASSLGLETHYF.

Turning to this clonotype: One junction end does not reproduce the germline sequence, and a read error may be involved. This chain connects TRBV7-9 to TRBJ2-7; D is unclear. The CDR3 has 14 amino acids. The V gene's germline CDR1 is SEHNR and CDR2 FQNEAQ (reference sequence). The CDR3 DNA follows: TGTGCCAGCATCCTCCCGACTCACCGCTACGAGCGGTACTTC. Protein: CASILPTHRYERYF.

This clonotype turned up a few times. V gene TRBV6-1 combines with J gene TRBJ2-1; 8 bases line up with TRBD2. The CDR3 consists of 14 residues. From germline, CDR1 is MNHNS and CDR2 SASEGT. V shed 10 bases, J shed 0 bases, and the junction held 5 bases outside the gene matches. CDR3 nucleotide sequence: TGTGCCACCAGAGCGGGGGACTCCTACAATGAGCAGTTCTTC. It translates to CATRAGDSYNEQFF.

The chain carries TRBV29-1 and TRBJ1-2, with D uncertain. Germline CDR1 is SQVTM and CDR2 is ANQGSEA. The CDR3 totals 11 residues. The V and J ends lost 3 bases and 8 bases respectively, with 10 bases between them. The CDR3 region is CSVDYGEGYTF. The CDR3, as DNA: TGCAGCGTTGACTATGGTGAAGGCTACACCTTC.

With respect to this clonotype: Given the absence of the conserved phenylalanine or tryptophan at the CDR3 end, a read error is likely. The V call is TRBV13, the J call TRBJ1-1; D might be TRBD1 (6 bases). This CDR3 has 17 amino acids. The germline gives CDR1 PRHDT, CDR2 FYEKMQ (reference sequence). CDR3 protein: CASSLGGFGIGGTDAFL. CDR3 bases: TGCGCCAGCAGCTTAGGAGGGTTTGGTATTGGGGGCACCGACGCTTTCCTT.

A single count supports this clonotype. The junction differs from germline at one of its ends, possibly a read error. V and J are TRBV7-9 and TRBJ2-1; the match to TRBD2 covers 10 bases. The CDR3 has 15 residues. The germline gives CDR1 SEHNR, CDR2 FQNEAQ (reference sequence). CDR3 amino acids: CASSHGLAAGGEQFF. The CDR3 DNA sequence: TGTGCTAGCAGCCACGGACTAGCGGCGGGGGGTGAGCAGTTCTTC.

The V and J genes are TRBV5-4 and TRBJ2-3; 8 bases agree with TRBD2. The CDR3 has 12 residues. The germline V gene encodes CDR1 SGHNT and CDR2 YYREEE (reference sequence). With 6 bases clipped from V and 15 bases from J, the junction kept 12 bases outside the gene matches. In DNA form, the CDR3 reads TGTGCCAGCAAAAGCGGGGGAGATGTGCAATATTTT. It codes for CASKSGGDVQYF.

Of note for this clonotype: At one of its ends the junction is not consistent with the germline gene, which may arise from a read error. The chain uses TRBV12-3 or TRBV12-4 and TRBJ2-3; D is ambiguous. The CDR3 runs to 13 residues. The CDR3 DNA reads TGTGGCAGCAGTTTTCACTACACAGATACGCAGTATTTT. Translating it yields CGSSFHYTDTQYF.

The rearrangement joins TRBV9 to TRBJ2-1; 8 bases are a match to TRBD2. Germline V gives CDR1 SGDLS, CDR2 YYNGEE. V lost 3 bases, J lost 11 bases, and 16 bases stayed unmatched. There are 16 residues in the CDR3. DNA for the CDR3: TGTGCCAGCAGCGCATATCCCTCACGGGAGGGGCATAAGCAGTTCTTC. Translation: CASSAYPSREGHKQFF.

This chain connects TRBV11-1 to TRBJ2-7; D is possibly TRBD1 or TRBD2 (5 bases each). The CDR3 has 15 amino acids. CDR1 and CDR2 from the germline V gene are SGHAT and FQDESV (reference sequence). CDR3 amino acids: CAGSPRDACFCEQYF. The DNA of the CDR3 is TGTGCTGGCAGCCCCCGGGACGCCTGTTTCTGCGAGCAGTACTTC. Drawing the rest from reference TRBV11-1 and TRBJ2-7, the complete variable domain is EAEVAQSPRYKITEKSQAVAFWCDPISGHATLYWYRQILGQGPELLVQFQDESVVDDSQLPKDRFSAERLKGVDSTLKIQPAELGDSAMYLCAGSPRDACFCEQYFGPGTRLTVT.

Remarks on this clonotype: It is likely a read error, because the conserved phenylalanine at the end of the CDR3 is missing. The chain carries TRBV5-1 and TRBJ2-7; D is perhaps TRBD2 (5 bases). The CDR3 length is 15 residues. Germline V gene data show CDR1 as SGHRS and CDR2 as YFSETQ. V gave up 4 bases and J gave up 4 bases, with 18 bases separating them. For the CDR3, the DNA is TGCGCCAGCAGCCCGAGGGTGGATTTCGTTTACGAGCAGTACATC. Encoded protein: CASSPRVDFVYEQYI.

At least ten counts were recorded for this clonotype. The chain uses TRBV28 and TRBJ2-1, with 10 bases that match TRBD1. The CDR3 is made up of 15 amino acids. The germline gives CDR1 MDHEN, CDR2 SYDVKM. V was pared by 6 bases and J by 9 bases, with 11 bases of the junction left unmatched. CDR3 bases: TGTGCCAGCAGATCCGGGACAGGGGAGGTTATTGAGCAGTTCTTC. This gives the protein CASRSGTGEVIEQFF.

Turning to this clonotype: The junction differs from germline at one of its ends, possibly a read error. The rearrangement links TRBV4-3 to TRBJ2-3; unclear D gene. The germline CDR1 and CDR2 sequences are LGHNA and YSLEER. This CDR3 is built from 18 residues. The CDR3 sequence: CVSSQSVWLGDSDDTQYF. Written as DNA, the CDR3 is TGCGTCAGCAGCCAATCGGTCTGGCTGGGTGATTCCGATGATACGCAGTATTTT.

This clonotype was found once. One end of the junction is discordant with germline, which a read error may explain. The gene calls are TRBV13 and TRBJ2-3, with D unclear. Germline V gene data show CDR1 as PRHDT and CDR2 as FYEKMQ (reference sequence). The CDR3 is 13 amino acids. The CDR3 is CASSIEETDTQYF. The CDR3, as DNA: TGTGCTAGCAGCATAGAAGAGACAGATACGCAGTATTTT.

As concerns this clonotype: This may be a read error, as it is one base from a much larger clone. This chain joins TRBV11-1 and TRBJ2-7; D uncertain. CDR3 length equals 13 residues. The V end lost 7 bases, the J end lost 9 bases, and 19 bases lay between the germline ends. CDR1 and CDR2 (germline): SGHAT, FQDESV (reference sequence). The CDR3, as DNA: TGTGCCAGCACTTTAGGATACCTCCACGCGCAGTACTTC. Encoded protein: CASTLGYLHAQYF.

To note about this clonotype: This may come from a read error, since a much larger clone is one base off. The chain combines TRBV6-1 with TRBJ2-3; D might be TRBD1 (5 bases). The CDR3 loop spans 14 amino acids. Germline V lookup: CDR1 MNHNS, CDR2 SASEGT. This CDR3 reads CASPAVWFTGTQYF. CDR3 DNA: TGTGCCAGCCCTGCTGTGTGGTTTACAGGTACGCAGTATTTT.